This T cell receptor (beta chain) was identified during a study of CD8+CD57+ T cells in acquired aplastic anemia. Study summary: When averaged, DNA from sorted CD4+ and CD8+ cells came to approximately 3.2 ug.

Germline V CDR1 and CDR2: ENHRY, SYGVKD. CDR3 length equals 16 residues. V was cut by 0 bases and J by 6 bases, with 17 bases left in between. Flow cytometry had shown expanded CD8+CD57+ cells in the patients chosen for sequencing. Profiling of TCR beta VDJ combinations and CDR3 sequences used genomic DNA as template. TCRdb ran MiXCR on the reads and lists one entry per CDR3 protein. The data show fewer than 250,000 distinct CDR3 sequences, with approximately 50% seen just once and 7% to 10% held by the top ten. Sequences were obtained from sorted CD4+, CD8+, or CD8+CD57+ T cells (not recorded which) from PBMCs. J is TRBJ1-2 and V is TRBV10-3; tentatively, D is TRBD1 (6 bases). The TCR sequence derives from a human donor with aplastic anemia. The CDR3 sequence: CAISESGPQQGNGYTF. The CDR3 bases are TGTGCCATCAGTGAGTCGGGCCCACAACAGGGAAATGGCTACACCTTC.